Presented here are 21 T cell receptor beta chains from one specimen sequenced in a study of CD8+ T cells in alopecia areata. Treatment reported: oral pan-JAK inhibitor, 5-10 mg twice daily. Sequencing relied on a cDNA template that was reverse transcribed from extracted RNA. Clones were read by immunoSEQ multiplex PCR, and TCRdb kept only the in-frame ones, dropping some. This repertoire shows 200,000 to 250,000 clones, about 40% found once; its top ten account for approximately 2.9%. The specimen comprised CD4+ T cells sorted from blood, sampled at approximately week 39, from a patient treated with tofacitinib. These receptor sequences come from a human donor with alopecia areata.

This clone was detected a few times. The rearrangement joins TRBV29-1 to TRBJ1-2; 7 bases are a match to TRBD1. Looked up from germline, CDR1 is SQVTM and CDR2 is ANQGSEA. This CDR3 contains 14 residues. V shed 7 bases and J 4 bases; nucleotides not matched to a gene: 12. The CDR3, as DNA: TGCAGCGCGCGGACAGGACCTGGGGGCTATGGCTACACCTTC. Protein: CSARTGPGGYGYTF.

The chain is built from TRBV5-8 and TRBJ1-1, with D maybe TRBD1 (6 bases). Looked up from germline, CDR1 is SGHTS and CDR2 is YDEGEE. This CDR3 comprises 12 residues. Trimming pared 8 bases from V and 5 bases from J, leaving 13 bases between. This CDR3 reads CARKQGRTEAFF. The CDR3 DNA sequence: TGTGCCAGAAAACAGGGTAGAACTGAAGCTTTCTTT.

V gene TRBV7-9 combines with J gene TRBJ2-2; D is ambiguous. The germline V and J ends were trimmed by 5 bases and 4 bases, with 8 bases remaining between them. Germline V lookup: CDR1 SEHNR, CDR2 FQNEAQ (reference sequence). The CDR3 totals 13 residues. The CDR3 DNA sequence: TGTGCCAGCAGCCAGACTTCCACCGGGGAGCTGTTTTTT. The encoded protein is CASSQTSTGELFF.

This clone was counted only a few times. This chain uses TRBV4-2 with TRBJ2-5; D is possibly TRBD1 (6 bases). V was shortened by 8 bases and J by 0 bases, with 10 bases between the two germline ends. This CDR3 spans 13 amino acids. Germline lookup yields CDR1 LGHNA and CDR2 YNFKEQ. CDR3: CASGGRYQETQYF. The DNA for the CDR3 is TGTGCCAGCGGGGGCAGATACCAAGAGACCCAGTACTTC.

V is TRBV5-1 and J is TRBJ2-5; D is possibly TRBD1 (5 bases). Per germline, CDR1 SGHRS and CDR2 YFSETQ. CDR3 length equals 16 residues. Trimming took off 7 bases at V and 1 base at J, with 20 bases between the two ends. CDR3 sequence reads: CASPWRQIAPQETQYF. CDR3 DNA sequence: TGCGCCAGCCCCTGGAGACAGATAGCCCCCCAAGAGACCCAGTACTTC.

This clone was seen a single time. This sequence joins TRBV5-1 and TRBJ1-2; 9 bases are shared with TRBD1. Germline V gives CDR1 SGHRS, CDR2 YFSETQ. This CDR3 is built from 15 residues. With V trimmed by 4 bases and J by 3 bases, 7 bases remained unmatched. As DNA, the CDR3 is TGCGCCAGCAGCCAAGGACAGGGGAGCGACTATGGCTACACCTTC. This gives the protein CASSQGQGSDYGYTF.

The sample holds a few counts of this clone. This chain uses TRBV29-1 with TRBJ2-1; possible D gene TRBD1, 5 bases. The CDR3 is 11 residues long. Germline V gene lookup returns CDR1 SQVTM and CDR2 ANQGSEA. Trimming left V 6 bases short and J 8 bases short, with 11 bases between. The CDR3 is CSVGPTHEQFF. The CDR3 coding sequence is TGCAGCGTGGGGCCGACGCATGAGCAGTTCTTC.

This clone has a handful of counts. This rearrangement joins TRBV27 to TRBJ2-2; TRBD2 is a possible D gene (6 bases). The V gene's germline CDR1 is MNHEY and CDR2 SMNVEV (reference sequence). The CDR3 consists of 17 residues. Trimming shortened V by 5 bases and J by 0 bases, and 16 bases separated the two germline ends. CDR3: CASSTPAGTSNTGELFF. The CDR3 nucleotides are TGTGCCAGCAGTACCCCGGCGGGAACCTCGAACACCGGGGAGCTGTTTTTT.

This clone has only a few counts. The rearrangement joins TRBV7-2 to TRBJ2-7; possibly TRBD2 for D (6 bases). Germline loops: CDR1 SGHTA, CDR2 FQGNSA. CDR3 length: 14 amino acids. The V end was cut by 3 bases, the J end by 6 bases, with 15 bases between. CDR3 DNA sequence: TGTGCCAGCAGCTTTTTGGAGGGCCGCGGCGAGCAGTACTTC. Encoded protein: CASSFLEGRGEQYF.

This clone was seen more than once but under ten times. The rearrangement joins TRBV27 to TRBJ2-6; D assignment may be TRBD1 or TRBD2 (7 bases each). Trimming left V 6 bases short and J 4 bases short, with 19 bases between. The CDR3 covers 17 residues. Germline-derived CDR1 and CDR2 are MNHEY and SMNVEV (reference sequence). CDR3 sequence reads: CASSPWEGAEGANVLTF. CDR3 DNA sequence: TGTGCCAGCAGCCCCTGGGAGGGGGCGGAAGGGGCCAACGTCCTGACTTTC.

This clone was seen a few times. This chain connects TRBV7-2 to TRBJ1-2, with TRBD1 matching over 8 bases. The germline V gene encodes CDR1 SGHTA and CDR2 FQGNSA. The V and J ends lost 5 bases and 4 bases, in that order; junction bases with no gene match: 9. This CDR3 region has 15 residues. The CDR3 region is CASSPQGAGRYGYTF. The CDR3 nucleotides read TGTGCCAGCAGCCCCCAGGGGGCAGGACGCTATGGCTACACCTTC.

The chain employs TRBV29-1 and TRBJ1-5; no clear D. The germline gives CDR1 SQVTM, CDR2 ANQGSEA. The CDR3 has 12 amino acids. V shed 7 bases and J shed 6 bases, with 13 bases lying between them. CDR3 amino acids: CSDYSGIQPQHF. The CDR3 DNA reads TGCAGCGACTACTCGGGTATTCAGCCCCAGCATTTT.

There are a few counts of this clone. The V gene is TRBV14, the J gene TRBJ2-1; 7 bases match TRBD1. With V trimmed by 4 bases and J by 6 bases, 0 bases remained unmatched. This CDR3 is 12 amino acids long. Germline V CDR1 and CDR2: SGHDN, FVKESK. CDR3 in DNA: TGTGCCAGCAGCCGACAGGGCAATGAGCAGTTCTTC. Translated: CASSRQGNEQFF.

This clone was counted a few times. This chain joins TRBV5-1 and TRBJ2-2; D tentatively fits TRBD1 or TRBD2 (5 bases each). Germline V gene lookup returns CDR1 SGHRS and CDR2 YFSETQ. The CDR3 is made up of 16 amino acids. Trimming took 4 bases from V and 0 from J, leaving 13 bases between them. DNA for the CDR3: TGCGCCAGCAGCCCCCGGGGACGGGCGAACACCGGGGAGCTGTTTTTT. The encoded protein is CASSPRGRANTGELFF.

The V gene is TRBV7-9, the J gene TRBJ2-1, with 7 bases identical to TRBD2. The CDR3 is 14 amino acids. The J segment lost 4 bases and the V segment lost 3 bases, leaving 3 bases of the junction unmatched. Germline CDR1 reads SEHNR; CDR2 reads FQNEAQ (reference sequence). This CDR3 reads CASSLAGAYNEQFF. The CDR3 bases are TGTGCCAGCAGCTTGGCGGGAGCTTACAATGAGCAGTTCTTC. Variable domain in full (rest from reference TRBV7-9 and TRBJ2-1): DTGVSQNPRHKITKRGQNVTFRCDPISEHNRLYWYRQTLGQGPEFLTYFQNEAQLEKSRLLSDRFSAERPKGSFSTLEIQRTEQGDSAMYLCASSLAGAYNEQFFGPGTRLTVL.

This chain joins TRBV29-1 and TRBJ2-7; D unresolved. Gene TRBJ2-5 matches the end of the DNA better, so the J call may be wrong. Looked up from germline, CDR1 is SQVTM and CDR2 is ANQGSEA. This CDR3 spans 10 amino acids. The CDR3: CSAQTQTQYF. In DNA, the CDR3 is TGCAGCGCACAAACACAGACCCAGTACTTC.

This clone was detected a few times. CDR3 in amino acids: CASSLGTLGQFF. The CDR3 nucleotides read TGTGCCAGCAGCTTAGGTACCCTGGGGCAGTTCTTC. This chain links TRBV7-9 with TRBJ2-1; D is undetermined. V lost 1 base and J lost 12, with 10 bases in between. Germline V gene data show CDR1 as SEHNR and CDR2 as FQNEAQ (reference sequence). This CDR3 region has 12 residues.

The CDR3 DNA is TGTGCCAGCTCCTTGGGGGGGCAGGGAGATACGCAGTATTTT. Protein sequence: CASSLGGQGDTQYF. The rearrangement joins TRBV27 to TRBJ2-3, with a possible D match to TRBD2 (7 bases). Trimming pared 8 bases from V and 5 bases from J, leaving 17 bases between. The germline CDR1 and CDR2 sequences are MNHEY and SMNVEV (reference sequence). The CDR3 is 14 residues long.

This CDR3 is CASSQWREQFF. Here the CDR3 DNA reads TGTGCCAGCAGTCAATGGAGAGAGCAGTTCTTC. The chain joins TRBV28 to TRBJ2-1; D is ambiguous. Germline V CDR1 and CDR2: MDHEN, SYDVKM. V was trimmed by 5 bases and J by 10 bases, leaving 9 bases between them. The CDR3 is made up of 11 amino acids.

This chain joins TRBV6-6 and TRBJ2-1; no definite D call. This CDR3 region has 15 residues. Looked up from germline, CDR1 is MNHNY and CDR2 is SVGAGI (reference sequence). The V gene lost 5 bases and the J gene lost 3 bases, with 14 bases spanning the gap. The DNA for the CDR3 is TGTGCCAGCAGTCTTTGGGTGGGCAGCTACAATGAGCAGTTCTTC. It is translated as CASSLWVGSYNEQFF.

The V and J genes are TRBV13 and TRBJ1-2; 10 nucleotides line up with TRBD1. The ends lost 5 bases at V and 8 bases at J; junction bases unmatched: 14. There are 16 residues in the CDR3. Germline V gene data show CDR1 as PRHDT and CDR2 as FYEKMQ (reference sequence). The CDR3: CASSRYINRDRGGYTF. CDR3 bases: TGTGCCAGCAGCCGGTATATTAACCGGGACAGGGGAGGCTACACCTTC. Full variable domain (outside the CDR3, taken from reference TRBV13 and TRBJ1-2): AAGVIQSPRHLIKEKRETATLKCYPIPRHDTVYWYQQGPGQDPQFLISFYEKMQSDKGSIPDRFSAQQFSDYHSELNMSSLELGDSALYFCASSRYINRDRGGYTFGSGTRLTVV.